This T cell receptor (beta chain) was identified during a study of regulatory T cells in long-lasting Graves disease. This clonotype has ten or more counts. Its antigen is not known. Study findings and constraints: TCR diversity was lower in persistent Graves' patients than in newly diagnosed ones.

iRepertoire HTBI primers and Arm-PCR of CDR3 regions built TCR beta libraries. TCRdb reprocessed the multiplex PCR reads with MiXCR, giving one entry per CDR3 protein. The sample has 410,000 or so distinct CDR3 sequences; 14% to 15% are singletons. The V gene lost 0 bases and the J gene lost 11 bases, with 17 bases spanning the gap. Germline loops: CDR1 MNHNS, CDR2 SASEGT. There are 14 residues in the CDR3. Time point noted: newly diagnosed GD, antithyroid drugs for less than 3 months. RNA isolated from PBMCs was used to make the TCR library. These sequences were also reported in another study, on T cells in Graves' hyperthyroidism and ophthalmopathy.

V gene TRBV6-1 combines with J gene TRBJ2-7; D possibly corresponds to TRBD1 (6 bases). The TCR sequence derives from a woman younger than 45 with Graves disease. The source material was peripheral blood mononuclear cells (PBMCs), sampled at new diagnosis, from a patient treated with antithyroid drugs. The CDR3 here is CASSEAGDTKRKYF. DNA of the CDR3: TGTGCCAGCAGTGAAGCGGGGGACACTAAGAGGAAGTACTTC.